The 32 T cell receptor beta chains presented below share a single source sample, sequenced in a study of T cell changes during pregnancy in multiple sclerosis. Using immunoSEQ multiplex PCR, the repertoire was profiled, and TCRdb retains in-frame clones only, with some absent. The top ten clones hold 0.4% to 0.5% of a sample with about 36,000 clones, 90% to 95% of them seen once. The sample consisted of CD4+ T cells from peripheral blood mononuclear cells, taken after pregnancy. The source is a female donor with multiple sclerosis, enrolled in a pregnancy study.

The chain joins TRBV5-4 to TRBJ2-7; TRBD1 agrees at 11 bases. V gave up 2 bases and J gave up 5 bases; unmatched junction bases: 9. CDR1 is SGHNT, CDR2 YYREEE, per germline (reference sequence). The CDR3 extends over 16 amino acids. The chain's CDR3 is CASSFSSGTGGHEQYF. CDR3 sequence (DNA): TGTGCCAGCAGCTTTAGCTCCGGGACAGGGGGACACGAGCAGTACTTC.

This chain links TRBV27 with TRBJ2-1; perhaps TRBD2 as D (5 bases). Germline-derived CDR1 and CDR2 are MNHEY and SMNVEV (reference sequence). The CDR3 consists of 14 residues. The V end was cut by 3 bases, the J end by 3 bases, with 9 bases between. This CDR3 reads CASSFPGIYNEQFF. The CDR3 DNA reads TGTGCCAGCAGTTTCCCCGGGATCTACAATGAGCAGTTCTTC.

CDR3 coding DNA: TGTGCCAGCAGCCGACTAGGGCCAGAGACCCAGTACTTC. Translating it yields CASSRLGPETQYF. This chain links TRBV14 with TRBJ2-5; D is possibly TRBD2 (6 bases). Trimming took off 4 bases at V and 4 bases at J, with 10 bases between the two ends. CDR3 length: 13 residues. The germline gives CDR1 SGHDN, CDR2 FVKESK.

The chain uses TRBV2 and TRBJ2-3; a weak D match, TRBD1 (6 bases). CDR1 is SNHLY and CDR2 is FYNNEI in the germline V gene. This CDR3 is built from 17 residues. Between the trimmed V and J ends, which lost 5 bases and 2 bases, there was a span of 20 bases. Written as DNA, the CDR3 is TGTGCCAGCAGTTACCTACAGGGCACAAGATCCACAGATACGCAGTATTTT. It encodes CASSYLQGTRSTDTQYF.

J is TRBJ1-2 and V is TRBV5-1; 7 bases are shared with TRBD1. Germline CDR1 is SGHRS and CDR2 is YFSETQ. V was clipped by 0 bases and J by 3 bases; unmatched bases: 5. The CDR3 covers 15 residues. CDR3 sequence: CASSLARGADYGYTF. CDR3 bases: TGCGCCAGCAGCTTGGCCAGGGGGGCGGACTATGGCTACACCTTC.

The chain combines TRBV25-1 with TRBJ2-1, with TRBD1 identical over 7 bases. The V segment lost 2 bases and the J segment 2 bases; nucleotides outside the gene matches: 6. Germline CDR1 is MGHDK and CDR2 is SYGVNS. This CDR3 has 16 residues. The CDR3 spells CASSEKGASTYNEQFF. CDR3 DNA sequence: TGTGCCAGCAGTGAAAAGGGGGCCAGCACCTACAATGAGCAGTTCTTC.

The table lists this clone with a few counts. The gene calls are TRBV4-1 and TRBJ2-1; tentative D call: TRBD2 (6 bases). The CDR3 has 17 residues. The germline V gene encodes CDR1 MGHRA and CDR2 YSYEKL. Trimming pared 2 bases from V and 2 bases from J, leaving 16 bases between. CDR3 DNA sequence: TGCGCCAGCAGCCAACTTTCGGGACTTGCAACCTACAATGAGCAGTTCTTC. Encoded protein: CASSQLSGLATYNEQFF.

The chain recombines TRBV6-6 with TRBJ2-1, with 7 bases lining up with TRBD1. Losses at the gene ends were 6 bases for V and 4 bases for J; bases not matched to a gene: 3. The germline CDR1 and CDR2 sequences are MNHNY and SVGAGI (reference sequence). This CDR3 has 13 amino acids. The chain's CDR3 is CASSRDRYNEQFF. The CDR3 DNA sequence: TGTGCCAGCAGCCGGGACAGATACAATGAGCAGTTCTTC.

The CDR3 sequence: CASSRDRVANTEAFF. Written as DNA, the CDR3 is TGTGCCAGCTCACGGGACAGGGTGGCGAACACTGAAGCTTTCTTT. The chain employs TRBV18 and TRBJ1-1, with 9 positions matching TRBD1. The CDR3 consists of 15 residues. Germline lookup yields CDR1 KGHSH and CDR2 LQKENI. Trimming cost V 4 bases and J 1 base; bases outside gene matches: 4.

CDR3 loop: CASSSTGSGHNEQFF. CDR3 coding DNA: TGTGCCAGCAGCTCTACCGGGTCAGGGCACAATGAGCAGTTCTTC. This chain links TRBV7-3 with TRBJ2-1; D is perhaps TRBD1 (5 bases). The CDR3 totals 15 residues. Germline V gives CDR1 SGHTA, CDR2 FQGTGA. V lost 4 bases and J 5 bases, leaving 15 bases between the germline ends. The entire variable domain, with the rest obtained from reference TRBV7-3 and TRBJ2-1, is as follows: GAGVSQTPSNKVTEKGKYVELRCDPISGHTALYWYRQSLGQGPEFLIYFQGTGAADDSGLPNDRFFAVRPEGSVSTLKIQRTERGDSAVYLCASSSTGSGHNEQFFGPGTRLTVL.

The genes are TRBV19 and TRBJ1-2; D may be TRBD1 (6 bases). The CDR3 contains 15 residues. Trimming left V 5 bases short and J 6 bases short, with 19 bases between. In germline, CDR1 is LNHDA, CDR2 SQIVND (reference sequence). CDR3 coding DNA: TGTGCCAGTAGTTCCGTGGGGACAAACTACAATGGCTACACCTTC. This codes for CASSSVGTNYNGYTF.

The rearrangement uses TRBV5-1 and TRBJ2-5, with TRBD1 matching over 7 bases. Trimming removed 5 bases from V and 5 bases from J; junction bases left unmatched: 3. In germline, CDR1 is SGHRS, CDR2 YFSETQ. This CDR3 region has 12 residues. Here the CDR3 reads CASRQTGETQYF. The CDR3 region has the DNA TGCGCCAGCAGGCAGACAGGGGAGACCCAGTACTTC.

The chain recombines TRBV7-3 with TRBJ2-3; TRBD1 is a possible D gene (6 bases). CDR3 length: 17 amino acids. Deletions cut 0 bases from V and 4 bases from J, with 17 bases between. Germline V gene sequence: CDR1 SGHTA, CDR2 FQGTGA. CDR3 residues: CASSLTGMGAPPDTQYF. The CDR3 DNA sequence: TGTGCCAGCAGCTTAACGGGGATGGGGGCCCCCCCAGATACGCAGTATTTT.

CDR3 nucleotide sequence: TGTGCCAGCTCACCATTCGAAGAGACCCAGTACTTC. It encodes CASSPFEETQYF. The chain uses TRBV18 and TRBJ2-5; D ambiguous. Germline assignment: CDR1 KGHSH and CDR2 LQKENI. V lost 2 bases to trimming and J lost 3 bases, with 4 bases between them. This CDR3 comprises 12 residues.

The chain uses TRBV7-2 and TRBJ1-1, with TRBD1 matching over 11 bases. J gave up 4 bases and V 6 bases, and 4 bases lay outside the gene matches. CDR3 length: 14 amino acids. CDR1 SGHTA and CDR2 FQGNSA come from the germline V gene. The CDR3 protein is CASRGQGVVTEAFF. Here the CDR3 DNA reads TGTGCCAGCAGGGGACAGGGGGTCGTCACTGAAGCTTTCTTT.

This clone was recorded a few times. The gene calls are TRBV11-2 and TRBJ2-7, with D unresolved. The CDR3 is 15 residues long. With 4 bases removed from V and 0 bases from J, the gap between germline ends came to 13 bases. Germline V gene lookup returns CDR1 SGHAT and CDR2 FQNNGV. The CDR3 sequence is CASSSWSRSSYEQYF. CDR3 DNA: TGTGCCAGCAGCTCGTGGAGCCGGAGCTCCTACGAGCAGTACTTC.

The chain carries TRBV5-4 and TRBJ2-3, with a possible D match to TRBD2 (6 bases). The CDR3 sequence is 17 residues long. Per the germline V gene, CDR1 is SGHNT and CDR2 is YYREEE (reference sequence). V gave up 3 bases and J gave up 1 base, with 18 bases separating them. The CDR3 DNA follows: TGTGCCAGCAGCTCCATCGCGGGCGGGGAGGGCACAGATACGCAGTATTTT. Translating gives CASSSIAGGEGTDTQYF. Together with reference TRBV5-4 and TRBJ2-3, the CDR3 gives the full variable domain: ETGVTQSPTHLIKTRGQQVTLRCSSQSGHNTVSWYQQALGQGPQFIFQYYREEENGRGNFPPRFSGLQFPNYSSELNVNALELDDSALYLCASSSIAGGEGTDTQYFGPGTRLTVL.

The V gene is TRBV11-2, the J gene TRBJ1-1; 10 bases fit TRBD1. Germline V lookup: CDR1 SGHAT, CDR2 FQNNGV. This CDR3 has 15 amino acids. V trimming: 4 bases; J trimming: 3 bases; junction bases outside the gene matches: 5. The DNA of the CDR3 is TGTGCCAGCAGCTCTTTGGGGACAGGGGACACTGAAGCTTTCTTT. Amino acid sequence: CASSSLGTGDTEAFF.

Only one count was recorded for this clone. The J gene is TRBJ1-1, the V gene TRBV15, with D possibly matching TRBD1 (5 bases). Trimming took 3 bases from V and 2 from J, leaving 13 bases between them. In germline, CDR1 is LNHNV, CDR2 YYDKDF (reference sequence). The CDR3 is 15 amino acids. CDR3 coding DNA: TGTGCCACCAGCAGTCAAGGAGGGGTTAACACTGAAGCTTTCTTT. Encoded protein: CATSSQGGVNTEAFF.

The CDR3 sequence: CASSPSGGRYNEQFF. CDR3 in DNA: TGTGCCAGCAGCCCGTCGGGGGGACGTTACAATGAGCAGTTCTTC. The V gene is TRBV7-9, the J gene TRBJ2-1; TRBD2 matches 7 bases. Germline-derived CDR1 and CDR2 are SEHNR and FQNEAQ (reference sequence). The CDR3 runs 15 residues. The J segment lost 4 bases and the V segment lost 5 bases, leaving 8 bases of the junction unmatched.

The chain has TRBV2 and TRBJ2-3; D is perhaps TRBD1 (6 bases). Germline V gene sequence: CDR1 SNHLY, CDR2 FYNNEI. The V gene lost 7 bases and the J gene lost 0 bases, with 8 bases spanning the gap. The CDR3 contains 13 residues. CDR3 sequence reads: CASKRGSTDTQYF. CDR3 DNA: TGTGCCAGCAAAAGGGGGAGCACAGATACGCAGTATTTT. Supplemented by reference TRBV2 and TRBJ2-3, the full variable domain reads EPEVTQTPSHQVTQMGQEVILRCVPISNHLYFYWYRQILGQKVEFLVSFYNNEISEKSEIFDDQFSVERPDGSNFTLKIRSTKLEDSAMYFCASKRGSTDTQYFGPGTRLTVL.

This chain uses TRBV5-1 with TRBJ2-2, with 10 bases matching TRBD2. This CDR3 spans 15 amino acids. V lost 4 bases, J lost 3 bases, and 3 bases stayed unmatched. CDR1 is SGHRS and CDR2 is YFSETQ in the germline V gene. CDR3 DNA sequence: TGCGCCAGCAGCAACCTAGCGGGGGACACCGGGGAGCTGTTTTTT. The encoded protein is CASSNLAGDTGELFF.

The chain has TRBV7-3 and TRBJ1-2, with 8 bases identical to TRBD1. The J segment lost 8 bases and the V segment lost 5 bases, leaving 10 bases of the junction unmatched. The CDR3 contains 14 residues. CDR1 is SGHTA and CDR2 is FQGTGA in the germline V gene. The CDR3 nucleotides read TGTGCCAGCAGCCTCACCTCACAGGGGGGCGGCTACACCTTC. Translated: CASSLTSQGGGYTF.

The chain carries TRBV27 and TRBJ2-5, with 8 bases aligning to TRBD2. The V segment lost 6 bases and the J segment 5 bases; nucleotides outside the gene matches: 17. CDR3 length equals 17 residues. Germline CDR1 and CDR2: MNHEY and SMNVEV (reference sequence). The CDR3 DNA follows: TGTGCCAGCAGCCTATCACCCCGGGCGGGGGGCTGGGAGACCCAGTACTTC. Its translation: CASSLSPRAGGWETQYF.

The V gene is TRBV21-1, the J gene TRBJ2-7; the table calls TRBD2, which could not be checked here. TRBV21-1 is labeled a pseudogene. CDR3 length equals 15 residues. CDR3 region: CASSRCRVSSYEQYF. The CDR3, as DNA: TGTGCCAGCAGCAGGTGTAGAGTTAGCTCCTACGAGCAGTACTTC.

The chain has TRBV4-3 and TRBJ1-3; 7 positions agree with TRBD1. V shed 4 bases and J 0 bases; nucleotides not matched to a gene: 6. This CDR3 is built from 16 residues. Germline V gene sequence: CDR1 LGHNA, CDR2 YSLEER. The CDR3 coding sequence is TGCGCCAGCAGCCGGTCACAGGGGATCTCTGGAAACACCATATATTTT. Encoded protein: CASSRSQGISGNTIYF.

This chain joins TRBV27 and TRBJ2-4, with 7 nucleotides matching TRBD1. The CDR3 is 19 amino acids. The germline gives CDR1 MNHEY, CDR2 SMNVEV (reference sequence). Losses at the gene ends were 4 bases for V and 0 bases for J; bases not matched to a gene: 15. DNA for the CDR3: TGTGCCAGCAGTTCCCTACCTCCGGGACAGATTATAGCCAAAAACATTCAGTACTTC. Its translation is CASSSLPPGQIIAKNIQYF.

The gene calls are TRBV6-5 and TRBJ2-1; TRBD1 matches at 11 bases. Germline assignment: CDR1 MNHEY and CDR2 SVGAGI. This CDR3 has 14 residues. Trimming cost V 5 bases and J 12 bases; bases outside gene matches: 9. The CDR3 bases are TGTGCCAGCAGTCCACCGGGACAGGGGGGTCGGCAGTTCTTC. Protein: CASSPPGQGGRQFF.

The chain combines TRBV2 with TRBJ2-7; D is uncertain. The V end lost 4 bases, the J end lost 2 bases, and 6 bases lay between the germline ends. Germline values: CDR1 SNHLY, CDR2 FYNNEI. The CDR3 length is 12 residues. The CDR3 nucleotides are TGTGCCAGCAGTGTTCCCGCCTACGAGCAGTACTTC. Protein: CASSVPAYEQYF.

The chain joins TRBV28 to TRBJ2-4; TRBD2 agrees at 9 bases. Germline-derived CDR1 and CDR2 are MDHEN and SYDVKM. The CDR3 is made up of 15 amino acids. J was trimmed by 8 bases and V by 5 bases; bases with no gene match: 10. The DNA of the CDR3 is TGTGCCAGCAGTACGCGGCGGGAGGGCCTGGACATTCAGTACTTC. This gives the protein CASSTRREGLDIQYF.

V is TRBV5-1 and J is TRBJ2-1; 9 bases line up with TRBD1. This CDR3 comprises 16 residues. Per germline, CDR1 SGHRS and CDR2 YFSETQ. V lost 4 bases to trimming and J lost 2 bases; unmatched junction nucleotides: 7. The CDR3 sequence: CASSGGTGITYNEQFF. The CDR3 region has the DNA TGCGCCAGCAGCGGTGGGACAGGGATAACCTACAATGAGCAGTTCTTC.

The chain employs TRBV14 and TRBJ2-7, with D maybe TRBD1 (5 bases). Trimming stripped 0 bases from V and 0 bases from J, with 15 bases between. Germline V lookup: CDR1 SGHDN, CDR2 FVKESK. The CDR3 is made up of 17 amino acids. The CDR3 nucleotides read TGTGCCAGCAGCCAAGAGGGGCAGCGACATTACTCCTACGAGCAGTACTTC. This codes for CASSQEGQRHYSYEQYF. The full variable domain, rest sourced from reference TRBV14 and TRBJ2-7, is EAGVTQFPSHSVIEKGQTVTLRCDPISGHDNLYWYRRVMGKEIKFLLHFVKESKQDESGMPNNRFLAERTGGTYSTLKVQPAELEDSGVYFCASSQEGQRHYSYEQYFGPGTRLTVT.